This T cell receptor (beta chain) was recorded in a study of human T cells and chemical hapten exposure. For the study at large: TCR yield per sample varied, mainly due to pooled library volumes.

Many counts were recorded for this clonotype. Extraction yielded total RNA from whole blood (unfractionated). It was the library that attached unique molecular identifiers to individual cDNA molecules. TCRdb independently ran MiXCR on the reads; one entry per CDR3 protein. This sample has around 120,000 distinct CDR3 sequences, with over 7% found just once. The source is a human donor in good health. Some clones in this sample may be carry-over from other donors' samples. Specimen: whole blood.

In DNA form, the CDR3 reads TGCAGTGCTAGGATGGGGAGACAGGGCCATGGTCAGCCCCAGCATTTT. This encodes CSARMGRQGHGQPQHF. This chain uses TRBV20-1 with TRBJ1-5; 7 nucleotides align to TRBD1. The CDR3 runs to 16 residues. Unmatched junction bases numbered 14, after V lost 3 bases and J lost 6 bases. In germline, CDR1 is DFQATT, CDR2 SNEGSKA (reference sequence).